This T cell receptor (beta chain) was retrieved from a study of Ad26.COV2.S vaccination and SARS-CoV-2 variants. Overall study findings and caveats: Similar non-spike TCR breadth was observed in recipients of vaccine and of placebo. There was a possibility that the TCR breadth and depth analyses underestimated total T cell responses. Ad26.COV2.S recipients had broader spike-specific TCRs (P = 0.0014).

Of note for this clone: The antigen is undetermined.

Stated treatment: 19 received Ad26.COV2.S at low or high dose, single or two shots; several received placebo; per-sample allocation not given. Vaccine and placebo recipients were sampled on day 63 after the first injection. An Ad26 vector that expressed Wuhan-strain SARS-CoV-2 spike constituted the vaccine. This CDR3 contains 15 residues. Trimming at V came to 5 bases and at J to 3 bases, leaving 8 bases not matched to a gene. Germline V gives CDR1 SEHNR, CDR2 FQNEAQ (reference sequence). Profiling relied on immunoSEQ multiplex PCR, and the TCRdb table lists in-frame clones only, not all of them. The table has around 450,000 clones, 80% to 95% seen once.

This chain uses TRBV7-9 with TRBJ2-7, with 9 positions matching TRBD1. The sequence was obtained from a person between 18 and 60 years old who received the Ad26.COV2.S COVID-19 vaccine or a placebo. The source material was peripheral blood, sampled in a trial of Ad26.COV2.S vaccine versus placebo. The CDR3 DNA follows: TGTGCCAGCAGCCCCCGGACAGGGGTGAACTACGAGCAGTACTTC. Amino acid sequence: CASSPRTGVNYEQYF.